This T cell receptor (beta chain) was retrieved from a study of blood T cell repertoires in COVID-19. TCRdb's table, derived via immunoSEQ multiplex PCR, lists solely in-frame clones and lacks some. The sample includes approximately 260,000 clones, 70% to 90% of them seen just once. This CDR3 contains 13 residues. Trimming took 1 base from V and 4 from J, leaving 5 bases between them. The germline V gene has CDR1 MNHNS and CDR2 SASEGT. Recruitment covered about 26 US areas and drew participants whose ages spanned roughly 18 to 100 years. Only one count was recorded for this clone. V is TRBV6-1 and J is TRBJ2-1; no definite D call. The origin of this receptor is a woman aged 40 to 49 with acute COVID-19. Sample: PBMCs or T cells enriched from blood (not recorded which). The CDR3 DNA follows: TGTGCCAGCAGTGAAGACAGTTACAATGAGCAGTTCTTC. It yields the protein CASSEDSYNEQFF.